The sample holds a few counts of the clone carrying this T cell receptor (beta chain). What it binds is unknown. Trimming left V 6 bases short and J 4 bases short, with 12 bases between. The CDR3 is 13 residues long. Per germline, CDR1 SNHLY and CDR2 FYNNEI. The sample comes from a study of CD8+CD57+ T cells in acquired aplastic anemia. Overall study: Sorting CD4+ and CD8+ cells gave DNA averaging approximately 3 ug. Broader study findings: Patients and controls shared 25 to 30 CD8+ CDR3 sequences.

Those patients picked for sequencing had displayed CD8+CD57+ cell expansion on flow cytometry. The enrolled patients all had severe acquired aplastic anemia. Patients were therapy-naive when their blood was sampled. Genomic DNA acted as the template from which TCR beta VDJ combination and CDR3 sequence profiling were carried out. TCRdb processed the reads anew with MiXCR; each CDR3 protein has one entry. The table records about 180,000 distinct CDR3 sequences, less than 50% of them present only once. The chain joins TRBV2 to TRBJ1-2, with D perhaps TRBD1 (5 bases). This receptor was identified in a human donor with aplastic anemia. Sequenced material: sorted CD4+, CD8+, or CD8+CD57+ T cells (not recorded which) from PBMCs. CDR3 DNA: TGTGCCAGCAGCAGGGAGGGCGGCTATGGCTACACCTTC. Encoded protein: CASSREGGYGYTF.